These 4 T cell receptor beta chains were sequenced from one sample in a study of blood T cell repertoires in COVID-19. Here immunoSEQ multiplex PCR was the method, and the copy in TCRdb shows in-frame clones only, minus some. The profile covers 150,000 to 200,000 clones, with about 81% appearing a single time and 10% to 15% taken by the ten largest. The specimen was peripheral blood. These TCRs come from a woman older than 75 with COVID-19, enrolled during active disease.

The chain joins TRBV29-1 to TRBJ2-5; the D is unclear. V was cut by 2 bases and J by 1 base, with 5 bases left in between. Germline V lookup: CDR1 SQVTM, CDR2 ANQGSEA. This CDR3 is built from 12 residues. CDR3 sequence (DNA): TGCAGCGTTGAATTGAGCCAAGAGACCCAGTACTTC. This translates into CSVELSQETQYF.

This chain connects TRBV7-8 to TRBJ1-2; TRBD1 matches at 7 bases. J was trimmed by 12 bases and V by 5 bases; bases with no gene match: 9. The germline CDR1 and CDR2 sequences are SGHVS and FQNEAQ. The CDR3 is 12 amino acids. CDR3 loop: CASSHQDRPHTF. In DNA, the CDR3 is TGTGCCAGCAGCCACCAGGACAGGCCTCACACCTTC.

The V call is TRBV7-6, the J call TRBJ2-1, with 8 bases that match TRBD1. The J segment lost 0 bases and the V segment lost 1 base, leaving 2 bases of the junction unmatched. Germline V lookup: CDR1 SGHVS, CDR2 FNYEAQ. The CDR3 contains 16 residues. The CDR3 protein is CASSLGQGSSYNEQFF. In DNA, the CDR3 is TGTGCCAGCAGCTTAGGACAGGGGAGCTCCTACAATGAGCAGTTCTTC.

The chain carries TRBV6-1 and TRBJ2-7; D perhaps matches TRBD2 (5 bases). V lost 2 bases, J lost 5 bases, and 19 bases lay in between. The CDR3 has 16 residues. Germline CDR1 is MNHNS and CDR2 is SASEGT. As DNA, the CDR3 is TGTGCCAGCAGTGAATTGGTATACAGCACTAGAAACGAGCAGTACTTC. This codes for CASSELVYSTRNEQYF.